These 25 T cell receptor beta chains originate from one sample sequenced in a study of shared clonotypes between healthy human individuals. Sequenced by immunoSEQ multiplex PCR; TCRdb stores in-frame clones only, minus some. The repertoire consists of 850,000 to 1,200,000 clones, with 75% occurring once and the leading ten covering about 1.5%. The specimen was memory CD4+ T cells sorted from blood. Subset defined: CD45RA-negative fraction. These receptors originate from a man aged 18 to 29 in good health.

J is TRBJ2-7 and V is TRBV10-2; D possibly corresponds to TRBD2 (5 bases). The CDR3 is 13 residues long. Germline values: CDR1 WSHSY, CDR2 SAAADI. Deletions cut 2 bases from V and 5 bases from J, with 10 bases between. CDR3 residues: CASSEPAGNEQYF. The CDR3 nucleotides read TGCGCCAGCAGTGAGCCGGCGGGTAACGAGCAGTACTTC.

The chain recombines TRBV27 with TRBJ2-1; no definite D call. The CDR3 totals 13 residues. V dropped 4 bases and J dropped 5 bases, with 9 bases sitting between them. Germline lookup yields CDR1 MNHEY and CDR2 SMNVEV (reference sequence). The CDR3 DNA reads as TGTGCCAGCAGTTGGCTGCAGAACAATGAGCAGTTCTTC. Amino acid sequence: CASSWLQNNEQFF.

The chain uses TRBV25-1 and TRBJ1-2; D is unclear. With 2 bases removed from V and 7 bases from J, the gap between germline ends came to 11 bases. Germline V gene lookup returns CDR1 MGHDK and CDR2 SYGVNS. There are 13 residues in the CDR3. CDR3 amino acids: CASSEKGMSGYTF. The CDR3 DNA follows: TGTGCCAGCAGTGAAAAGGGTATGAGTGGCTACACCTTC.

V gene TRBV18 combines with J gene TRBJ2-5; D is uncertain. V lost 3 bases and J 2 bases, leaving 13 bases between the germline ends. The CDR3 is made up of 15 amino acids. Germline V gene data show CDR1 as KGHSH and CDR2 as LQKENI. Here the CDR3 DNA reads TGTGCCAGCTCACCTCCGCTCGGCGGACAAGAGACCCAGTACTTC. It codes for CASSPPLGGQETQYF.

The chain couples TRBV2 to TRBJ1-4; perhaps TRBD1 as D (6 bases). The CDR3 length is 18 residues. Germline V lookup: CDR1 SNHLY, CDR2 FYNNEI. With 2 bases removed from V and 7 bases from J, the gap between germline ends came to 23 bases. For the CDR3, the DNA is TGTGCCAGCAGTGAAAATAGACTTCGGGACACTAGGGTTGAAAAACTGTTTTTT. This gives the protein CASSENRLRDTRVEKLFF.

For this clone: Additional DNA sequences in this sample encode the identical CDR3. The genes are TRBV18 and TRBJ2-3; 10 positions agree with TRBD2. The CDR3 extends over 16 amino acids. Per germline, CDR1 KGHSH and CDR2 LQKENI. The ends lost 3 bases at V and 2 bases at J; junction bases unmatched: 5. For the CDR3, the DNA is TGTGCCAGCTCACCGCCGCTAGCGGGAGCCACAGATACGCAGTATTTT. The encoded protein is CASSPPLAGATDTQYF.

This rearrangement joins TRBV5-1 to TRBJ2-6; D possibly corresponds to TRBD1 (6 bases). In germline, CDR1 is SGHRS, CDR2 YFSETQ. The CDR3 is 16 residues long. Between the trimmed V and J ends, which lost 2 bases and 0 bases, there was a span of 9 bases. The CDR3 loop reads CASSLQGNSGANVLTF. CDR3 DNA sequence: TGCGCCAGCAGCTTACAGGGTAACTCTGGGGCCAACGTCCTGACTTTC.

The rearrangement joins TRBV9 to TRBJ2-7; 13 nucleotides agree with TRBD2. The CDR3 is 15 residues long. Germline CDR1 is SGDLS and CDR2 is YYNGEE. The J segment lost 3 bases and the V segment lost 3 bases, leaving 3 bases of the junction unmatched. CDR3 nucleotides: TGTGCCAGCAGCGAGGGACTAGCGGGGATCTACGAGCAGTACTTC. Protein product: CASSEGLAGIYEQYF.

This clone appeared a single time. The same CDR3 arises from other DNA sequences in this sample as well. The gene calls are TRBV7-2 and TRBJ2-7; the match to TRBD2 covers 8 bases. The germline gives CDR1 SGHTA, CDR2 FQGNSA. The V gene end was trimmed by 5 bases and the J gene end by 2 bases; junction bases not matched to a gene: 5. There are 14 residues in the CDR3. CDR3 amino acids: CASSPGLAAYEQYF. As DNA, the CDR3 is TGTGCCAGCAGCCCCGGACTAGCCGCCTACGAGCAGTACTTC.

The chain uses TRBV9 and TRBJ1-3; D is unclear. CDR3 size: 13 residues. Germline CDR1 is SGDLS and CDR2 is YYNGEE. The ends were cut back, 7 bases at V and 0 bases at J, with 8 bases in the middle. The CDR3 is CASATNSGNTIYF. CDR3 nucleotide sequence: TGTGCCAGCGCGACTAACTCTGGAAACACCATATATTTT.

The chain joins TRBV11-2 to TRBJ2-3; D gene ambiguous. Germline lookup yields CDR1 SGHAT and CDR2 FQNNGV. This CDR3 spans 12 amino acids. Between the trimmed V and J ends, which lost 5 bases and 5 bases, there was a span of 8 bases. This chain's CDR3 is CASSLMRDTQYF. In DNA form, the CDR3 reads TGTGCCAGCAGCCTGATGAGAGATACGCAGTATTTT.

The chain links TRBV5-1 to TRBJ1-5; maybe TRBD1 (6 bases). Trimming removed 4 bases from V and 2 bases from J, with 7 bases in between. CDR1 and CDR2 from the germline V gene are SGHRS and YFSETQ. The CDR3 extends over 13 amino acids. The CDR3 region is CASSAGGNQPQHF. The CDR3 bases are TGCGCCAGCAGCGCAGGGGGCAATCAGCCCCAGCATTTT.

This clone was counted between two and nine times. Sequence at one end of the junction differs from germline and may be a read error. The sample carries other DNA sequences with the same CDR3. This sequence joins TRBV10-1 and TRBJ2-2; no reliable D call. CDR3 length: 13 amino acids. From germline, CDR1 is WNHNN and CDR2 SYGVQD (reference sequence). For the CDR3, the DNA is TGCGCCAGCGGTGACCGTAACACCGGGGAGCTGTTTTTT. Its translation is CASGDRNTGELFF.

This chain joins TRBV6-6 and TRBJ2-1, with 11 bases identical to TRBD2. The trim removed 6 bases at V and 3 bases at J, leaving 4 bases unmatched. The CDR3 has 15 residues. Germline V CDR1 and CDR2: MNHNY, SVGAGI (reference sequence). This CDR3 reads CASSPSGGHYNEQFF. The CDR3 region has the DNA TGTGCCAGCAGCCCTAGCGGGGGGCACTACAATGAGCAGTTCTTC.

CDR3: CATGQTNYGYTF. The CDR3 region has the DNA TGTGCCACCGGACAGACCAACTATGGCTACACCTTC. The chain combines TRBV2 with TRBJ1-2; D is perhaps TRBD1 (6 bases). Germline loops: CDR1 SNHLY, CDR2 FYNNEI. The length of the CDR3 is 12 residues. Trimming took off 10 bases at V and 2 bases at J, with 11 bases between the two ends.

This chain links TRBV6-5 with TRBJ1-1, with a tentative D call TRBD1 (6 bases). CDR1 is MNHEY, CDR2 SVGAGI, per germline. With 6 bases removed from V and 7 bases from J, the gap between germline ends came to 18 bases. The CDR3 is 14 residues long. The CDR3 region has the DNA TGTGCCAGCAGCGCCTCCGACAGGATAAGTGAAGCTTTCTTT. This codes for CASSASDRISEAFF.

The chain recombines TRBV10-3 with TRBJ1-2, with a tentative D call TRBD1 (6 bases). The CDR3 runs to 14 residues. CDR1 is ENHRY, CDR2 SYGVKD, per germline. Deletions cut 6 bases from V and 2 bases from J, with 13 bases between. CDR3 protein: CAIRVDSTNYGYTF. CDR3 nucleotides: TGTGCCATCAGGGTGGACAGCACCAACTATGGCTACACCTTC.

The chain has TRBV30 and TRBJ1-1; D remains unclear. The CDR3 extends over 12 amino acids. Trimming took off 2 bases at V and 1 base at J, with 5 bases between the two ends. CDR1 and CDR2 (germline): GTSNPN, SVGIG (reference sequence). The CDR3 nucleotides are TGTGCCTGGAGTTTTGGGAACACTGAAGCTTTCTTT. Protein: CAWSFGNTEAFF.

Only a few counts were recorded for this clone. This sequence joins TRBV2 and TRBJ1-6; D gene unclear. Germline CDR1 is SNHLY and CDR2 is FYNNEI. Trimming took off 6 bases at V and 0 bases at J, with 12 bases between the two ends. This CDR3 has 16 residues. CDR3 amino acids: CASREQPSSYNSPLHF. In DNA, the CDR3 is TGTGCCAGCAGAGAACAGCCAAGCTCCTATAATTCACCCCTCCACTTT.

The J gene is TRBJ1-2, the V gene TRBV30; D remains unclear. Trimming took 1 base from V and 6 from J, leaving 12 bases between them. There are 13 residues in the CDR3. Germline CDR1 is GTSNPN and CDR2 is SVGIG (reference sequence). CDR3 sequence reads: CAWSAQSSHGYTF. CDR3 in DNA: TGTGCCTGGAGTGCACAGTCATCCCATGGCTACACCTTC.

The chain uses TRBV6-6 and TRBJ1-5; weak D call: TRBD1 (5 bases). In germline, CDR1 is MNHNY, CDR2 SVGAGI (reference sequence). V was cut by 11 bases and J by 7 bases, with 18 bases left in between. This CDR3 has 13 amino acids. The CDR3 reads CAGNRDSLQPQHF. Written as DNA, the CDR3 is TGTGCCGGCAACCGGGACTCGCTACAGCCCCAGCATTTT.

This chain uses TRBV30 with TRBJ1-5; D is uncertain. CDR3 size: 15 residues. Trimming removed 3 bases at V and 2 bases at J, with 14 bases between. Germline V gene data show CDR1 as GTSNPN and CDR2 as SVGIG (reference sequence). The CDR3 region is CAWSERRLGNQPQHF. CDR3 in DNA: TGTGCCTGGAGCGAACGGCGTTTGGGCAATCAGCCCCAGCATTTT.

This clone was observed once. The same CDR3 arises from other DNA sequences in this sample as well. This chain joins TRBV5-1 and TRBJ2-7; 13 nucleotides line up with TRBD2. Looked up from germline, CDR1 is SGHRS and CDR2 is YFSETQ. J was trimmed by 0 bases and V by 1 base; bases with no gene match: 1. The CDR3 totals 16 residues. For the CDR3, the DNA is TGCGCCAGCAGCTTGAGGACTAGCGGGGGCTCCTACGAGCAGTACTTC. Amino acid sequence: CASSLRTSGGSYEQYF.

This clone was recorded only once. V gene TRBV5-1 combines with J gene TRBJ1-2, with D possibly matching TRBD1 (6 bases). Trimming stripped 4 bases from V and 8 bases from J, with 12 bases between. CDR1 and CDR2 from the germline V gene are SGHRS and YFSETQ. The CDR3 runs 12 residues. DNA of the CDR3: TGCGCCAGCAGCCCAACAGGGAAAGGCTACACCTTC. Its translation is CASSPTGKGYTF.

The CDR3 nucleotides read TGTGCCAGCAGCCCGACAGGGATGATCCACGAGCAGTACTTC. It specifies CASSPTGMIHEQYF. The chain uses TRBV14 and TRBJ2-7; 7 nucleotides line up with TRBD1. The CDR3 has 14 amino acids. V lost 4 bases and J lost 5; bases outside the gene matches: 8. Germline V lookup: CDR1 SGHDN, CDR2 FVKESK.